These T cell receptor beta chains were read from a single sample in a study of blood T cell repertoires in COVID-19. TCRdb's table, derived via immunoSEQ multiplex PCR, lists solely in-frame clones and lacks some. The sample consists of around 62,000 clones, 70% to 90% of them appearing once. Sequenced sample: peripheral blood. The origin of the receptors is a human donor in a cohort sampled during active COVID-19. Both conserved end residues are part of each CDR3. The D gene is left open where the match is weak. Not every row has a clone size; where given, it reads once, few, many or a size class.

v_gene: TRBV9
abundance: NA
j_gene: TRBJ2-7
d_gene: TRBD2
CDR3aa: CASSAYEWTSGTYEQYF
CDR3nt: TGTGCCAGCAGCGCCTACGAATGGACTAGCGGGACCTACGAGCAGTACTTC

v_gene: TRBV2
abundance: NA
j_gene: TRBJ2-1
d_gene: TRBD2
CDR3aa: CASTRELAGDNEQFF
CDR3nt: TGTGCCAGCACGAGAGAGCTAGCGGGGGACAATGAGCAGTTCTTC

v_gene: TRBV11-2
abundance: NA
j_gene: TRBJ2-7
d_gene: NA
CDR3aa: CASTGFSYEQYF
CDR3nt: TGTGCCAGCACAGGGTTCTCCTACGAGCAGTACTTC

v_gene: TRBV5-1
abundance: NA
j_gene: TRBJ2-1
d_gene: NA
CDR3aa: CASSLGDTNEQFF
CDR3nt: TGCGCCAGCAGCTTGGGGGACACCAATGAGCAGTTCTTC

v_gene: TRBV7-9
abundance: NA
j_gene: TRBJ2-2
d_gene: NA
CDR3aa: CASSLTGELFF
CDR3nt: TGTGCCAGCAGCCTTACTGGGGAGCTGTTTTTT

v_gene: TRBV3-1/TRBV3-2
abundance: NA
j_gene: TRBJ1-5
d_gene: TRBD1
CDR3aa: CASSPTRQGSNQPQHF
CDR3nt: TGTGCCAGCAGTCCCACTAGACAGGGTAGCAATCAGCCCCAGCATTTT

v_gene: TRBV29-1
abundance: NA
j_gene: TRBJ2-7
d_gene: TRBD2
CDR3aa: CSVALAGGEQYF
CDR3nt: TGCAGCGTTGCACTAGCGGGAGGCGAGCAGTACTTC

v_gene: TRBV2
abundance: few
j_gene: TRBJ2-3
d_gene: TRBD2
CDR3aa: CASRDPGGKDTQYF
CDR3nt: TGTGCCAGCAGGGATCCGGGAGGGAAAGATACGCAGTATTTT

v_gene: TRBV7-2
abundance: NA
j_gene: TRBJ1-2
d_gene: TRBD1
CDR3aa: CASSLSWWTGTANYGYTF
CDR3nt: TGTGCCAGCAGCTTATCCTGGTGGACAGGGACAGCTAACTATGGCTACACCTTC

v_gene: TRBV4-3
abundance: once
j_gene: TRBJ1-1
d_gene: NA
CDR3aa: CASNSLLYGAGNTEAFF
CDR3nt: TGCGCCAGTAACTCACTGCTCTACGGCGCGGGGAACACTGAAGCTTTCTTT

v_gene: TRBV5-4
abundance: NA
j_gene: TRBJ2-1
d_gene: TRBD2
CDR3aa: CASSSRTSDAYNEQFF
CDR3nt: TGTGCCAGCAGCTCTAGGACTAGCGACGCCTACAATGAGCAGTTCTTC

v_gene: TRBV6-5
abundance: NA
j_gene: TRBJ1-5
d_gene: TRBD1
CDR3aa: CASRTTGDDQPQHF
CDR3nt: TGTGCCAGCAGAACAACAGGGGACGATCAGCCCCAGCATTTT

v_gene: TRBV19
abundance: NA
j_gene: TRBJ2-1
d_gene: TRBD2
CDR3aa: CASSTGGSSYNEQFF
CDR3nt: TGTGCCAGCTCGACGGGGGGGTCCTCCTACAATGAGCAGTTCTTC

v_gene: TRBV7-9
abundance: NA
j_gene: TRBJ2-3
d_gene: NA
CDR3aa: CASSPPNRSAQYF
CDR3nt: TGTGCCAGCAGCCCTCCGAACAGATCTGCGCAGTATTTT

v_gene: TRBV29-1
abundance: NA
j_gene: TRBJ2-3
d_gene: TRBD2
CDR3aa: CSVGRGDLQFLPTQYF
CDR3nt: TGCAGCGTGGGGCGGGGGGACCTCCAATTCTTGCCCACGCAGTATTTT

v_gene: TRBV9
abundance: NA
j_gene: TRBJ2-1
d_gene: NA
CDR3aa: CASSVINSEGEQFF
CDR3nt: TGTGCCAGCAGCGTAATTAATAGCGAGGGTGAGCAGTTCTTC

v_gene: TRBV4-3
abundance: NA
j_gene: TRBJ2-7
d_gene: TRBD1
CDR3aa: CASSQPGQGAYEQYF
CDR3nt: TGCGCCAGCAGCCAACCGGGACAGGGGGCGTACGAGCAGTACTTC

v_gene: TRBV6-2/TRBV6-3
abundance: NA
j_gene: TRBJ2-7
d_gene: TRBD2
CDR3aa: CASRPSGRVQYF
CDR3nt: TGTGCCAGCAGGCCTAGCGGGAGGGTGCAGTACTTC

v_gene: TRBV19
abundance: NA
j_gene: TRBJ1-2
d_gene: NA
CDR3aa: CASRQPGDQYGYTF
CDR3nt: TGTGCCAGTAGGCAACCGGGGGATCAATATGGCTACACCTTC

v_gene: TRBV6-5
abundance: NA
j_gene: TRBJ1-2
d_gene: TRBD1
CDR3aa: CASSYRKGTGVYGYTF
CDR3nt: TGTGCCAGCAGTTACCGGAAAGGGACAGGGGTGTATGGCTACACCTTC

v_gene: TRBV19
abundance: NA
j_gene: TRBJ2-5
d_gene: NA
CDR3aa: CASSIFETQYF
CDR3nt: TGTGCCAGTAGTATCTTTGAGACCCAGTACTTC

v_gene: TRBV5-1
abundance: NA
j_gene: TRBJ1-4
d_gene: TRBD1
CDR3aa: CASSITGGINEKLFF
CDR3nt: TGCGCCAGCAGCATAACAGGGGGCATCAATGAAAAACTGTTTTTT

v_gene: TRBV6-2/TRBV6-3
abundance: NA
j_gene: TRBJ2-7
d_gene: NA
CDR3aa: CASSPPSYEQYF
CDR3nt: TGTGCCAGCAGTCCCCCATCCTACGAGCAGTACTTC

v_gene: TRBV28
abundance: NA
j_gene: TRBJ1-2
d_gene: NA
CDR3aa: CASGTGPGYTF
CDR3nt: TGTGCCAGCGGAACAGGGCCTGGCTACACCTTC

v_gene: TRBV2
abundance: NA
j_gene: TRBJ1-1
d_gene: NA
CDR3aa: CASRGGTGEAFF
CDR3nt: TGTGCCAGCAGGGGCGGAACAGGTGAAGCTTTCTTT

v_gene: TRBV28
abundance: NA
j_gene: TRBJ1-5
d_gene: NA
CDR3aa: CASSLDRSNQPQHF
CDR3nt: TGTGCCAGCAGTCTCGACAGGAGCAATCAGCCCCAGCATTTT

v_gene: TRBV6-1
abundance: once
j_gene: TRBJ2-7
d_gene: TRBD1
CDR3aa: CASSELDRVNEQYF
CDR3nt: TGTGCCAGCAGTGAATTGGACAGGGTTAACGAGCAGTACTTC

v_gene: TRBV18
abundance: NA
j_gene: TRBJ2-1
d_gene: TRBD2
CDR3aa: CASSPAGAYNEQFF
CDR3nt: TGTGCCAGCTCACCTGCGGGGGCCTACAATGAGCAGTTCTTC

v_gene: TRBV19
abundance: few
j_gene: TRBJ2-1
d_gene: TRBD1
CDR3aa: CASSLTGTGNEQFF
CDR3nt: TGTGCCAGTAGCCTCACCGGGACAGGGAATGAGCAGTTCTTC

v_gene: TRBV4-3
abundance: NA
j_gene: TRBJ2-3
d_gene: NA
CDR3aa: CASSQDYYTIPDTQYF
CDR3nt: TGCGCCAGCAGCCAAGATTATTACACAATTCCAGATACGCAGTATTTT

v_gene: TRBV3-1/TRBV3-2
abundance: NA
j_gene: TRBJ1-3
d_gene: NA
CDR3aa: CASSQAGSRKGNTIYF
CDR3nt: TGTGCCAGCAGCCAAGCAGGGTCTAGAAAAGGAAACACCATATATTTT

v_gene: TRBV14
abundance: once
j_gene: TRBJ2-7
d_gene: TRBD1
CDR3aa: CASSLASGTGVFF
CDR3nt: TGTGCCAGCAGCCTAGCTTCCGGGACAGGGGTTTTCTTC

v_gene: TRBV4-3
abundance: once
j_gene: TRBJ1-1
d_gene: NA
CDR3aa: CASSHTTGTTEAFF
CDR3nt: TGCGCCAGCAGCCACACCACAGGGACGACTGAAGCTTTCTTT

v_gene: TRBV29-1
abundance: NA
j_gene: TRBJ1-3
d_gene: TRBD1
CDR3aa: CSAAPLQGAGNTIYF
CDR3nt: TGCAGCGCTGCCCCCTTACAGGGGGCCGGAAACACCATATATTTT

v_gene: TRBV9
abundance: once
j_gene: TRBJ2-1
d_gene: TRBD2
CDR3aa: CASSATSGVYNEQFF
CDR3nt: TGTGCCAGCAGCGCCACTAGCGGAGTTTACAATGAGCAGTTCTTC

v_gene: TRBV3-1/TRBV3-2
abundance: NA
j_gene: TRBJ1-5
d_gene: NA
CDR3aa: CASSQDSNTNQPQHF
CDR3nt: TGTGCCAGCAGCCAAGATTCCAATACAAATCAGCCCCAGCATTTT

v_gene: TRBV4-1
abundance: NA
j_gene: TRBJ1-1
d_gene: NA
CDR3aa: CASSQDARTTNTEAFF
CDR3nt: TGCGCCAGCAGCCAAGACGCCCGGACAACTAACACTGAAGCTTTCTTT

v_gene: TRBV7-9
abundance: NA
j_gene: TRBJ2-7
d_gene: NA
CDR3aa: CASSQAPSVTYEQYF
CDR3nt: TGTGCCAGCAGTCAAGCGCCTAGCGTGACCTACGAGCAGTACTTC

v_gene: TRBV6-1
abundance: NA
j_gene: TRBJ2-7
d_gene: NA
CDR3aa: CASSEHPGTFYEQYF
CDR3nt: TGTGCCAGCAGTGAACACCCCGGTACTTTCTACGAGCAGTACTTC

v_gene: TRBV29-1
abundance: NA
j_gene: TRBJ2-1
d_gene: TRBD2
CDR3aa: CSVEDGWLAGLYNEQFF
CDR3nt: TGCAGCGTTGAAGATGGGTGGCTAGCGGGACTCTACAATGAGCAGTTCTTC

v_gene: TRBV9
abundance: NA
j_gene: TRBJ2-1
d_gene: TRBD2
CDR3aa: CASSPGGGGAPEQFF
CDR3nt: TGTGCCAGCAGCCCCGGGGGCGGGGGGGCCCCCGAGCAGTTCTTC

v_gene: TRBV7-2
abundance: NA
j_gene: TRBJ2-1
d_gene: TRBD2
CDR3aa: CASSLTAGGGDEQFF
CDR3nt: TGTGCCAGCAGCTTAACTGCGGGGGGAGGCGATGAGCAGTTCTTC